This entry is about one TCR beta chain. Its specificity is not known. This record comes from a study of stem cell transplantation in POMP-related autoinflammatory disease. Study-level background: Defective thymoproteasomes were hypothesized to impair CD8+ T-cell positive selection. Before transplant, CD4+ T cells skewed naive and CD8+ proportions were low. General study results and limits: Unique TRB V-J gene pairings were limited in number in patients with PRAID. Across all analyzed T-cell subsets, patients with PRAID tended toward reduced diversity and increased clonality.

Here immunoSEQ multiplex PCR was the method, and the copy in TCRdb shows in-frame clones only, minus some. The profile shows 11,000 or so clones, around 90% of them singletons. Trimming stripped 4 bases from V and 6 bases from J, with 10 bases between. CDR1 is MNHEY, CDR2 SMNVEV, per germline (reference sequence). This CDR3 spans 13 amino acids. PRAID featured immunodeficiency plus autoinflammation. The sequence derives from a human donor with POMP-related autoinflammation and immune dysregulation (PRAID). The sequences come from CD8+ T cells from PBMCs, collected before stem cell transplantation. The chain carries TRBV27 and TRBJ2-1; weak D call: TRBD2 (7 bases). The CDR3 DNA reads as TGTGCCAGCAGTTGGGGAGGGGGCAATGAGCAGTTCTTC. Protein product: CASSWGGGNEQFF.